What follows describes a single T cell receptor (beta chain). Its cognate antigen is unknown. Trimming took off 0 bases at V and 3 bases at J, with 4 bases between the two ends. The CDR3 length is 13 residues. Germline V gene lookup returns CDR1 SGDLS and CDR2 YYNGEE. This record belongs to a study of cytomegalovirus exposure and HLA in healthy donors. The PCR had 60 Vbeta and 13 Jbeta primers. The assay was immunoSEQ multiplex PCR, and TCRdb's table has in-frame clones only and misses some. Recorded for this sample: 200,000 or so clones. Study results and caveats: The productive fraction for most TCR beta V segments was about 90% or about 30% in an earlier analysis. Cytomegalovirus-associated TCR beta chains were listed, numbering 150 to 200.

Donors were ostensibly healthy at sampling, although undocumented immune exposures were probable. The V gene is TRBV9, the J gene TRBJ2-1, with no clear D. This clonotype originated in a boy aged 5-17 years in good health and CMV-seronegative. The specimen was PBMCs. Here the CDR3 DNA reads TGTGCCAGCAGCGTAGGAGACTACAATGAGCAGTTCTTC. As protein: CASSVGDYNEQFF.